One sample yielded the 9 T cell receptor beta chains listed below, sequenced in a study of identical twins. TCRdb re-derived calls from the 5' RACE reads in MiXCR, one entry per CDR3 protein. The repertoire holds 500,000 to 600,000 distinct CDR3 sequences, with less than 25% as singletons. These data also formed part of another study, on T cells expressing NK-cell markers.

Sequences were obtained from CD4+ T cells sorted from blood. The source of these receptors is a woman between 18 and 29 years old in good health.

The chain has TRBV5-6 and TRBJ2-5; 10 nucleotides agree with TRBD1. The CDR3 is 15 residues long. V gave up 2 bases and J gave up 4 bases; unmatched junction bases: 5. The V gene's germline CDR1 is SGHDT and CDR2 YYEEEE. The CDR3 bases are TGTGCCAGCAGCTTACCGACAGGGGGCCTAGAGACCCAGTACTTC. It translates to CASSLPTGGLETQYF. The whole variable domain, remainder taken from reference TRBV5-6 and TRBJ2-5, is DAGVTQSPTHLIKTRGQQVTLRCSPKSGHDTVSWYQQALGQGPQFIFQYYEEEERQRGNFPDRFSGHQFPNYSSELNVNALLLGDSALYLCASSLPTGGLETQYFGPGTRLLVL.

This clonotype was picked up a small number of times. The rearrangement links TRBV10-3 to TRBJ1-1; 7 nucleotides align to TRBD1. This CDR3 region has 14 residues. The germline CDR1 and CDR2 sequences are ENHRY and SYGVKD. Trimming cost V 4 bases and J 1 base; bases outside gene matches: 3. In DNA form, the CDR3 reads TGTGCCATCAGTGCGACAGGGACGAACACTGAAGCTTTCTTT. It translates to CAISATGTNTEAFF.

The sample holds a few counts of this clonotype. V is TRBV2 and J is TRBJ2-1; the D gene is possibly TRBD1 (5 bases). This CDR3 spans 12 amino acids. The V gene's germline CDR1 is SNHLY and CDR2 FYNNEI. V lost 7 bases to trimming and J lost 2 bases, with 6 bases between them. CDR3 protein: CASMTAYNEQFF. CDR3 DNA: TGTGCCAGCATGACAGCCTACAATGAGCAGTTCTTC.

V usage is TRBV3-1 and J usage is TRBJ2-7, with 9 bases matching TRBD1. The J segment lost 6 bases and the V segment lost 10 bases, leaving 7 bases of the junction unmatched. Germline V gene data show CDR1 as LGHDT and CDR2 as YNNKEL (reference sequence). The CDR3 runs to 12 residues. In DNA, the CDR3 is TGTGCCACCCGGGACAGGGTAGGCGAGCAGTACTTC. This encodes CATRDRVGEQYF.

V gene TRBV5-6 combines with J gene TRBJ2-7; 7 bases fit TRBD1. CDR1 and CDR2 (germline): SGHDT, YYEEEE. V trimming: 0 bases; J trimming: 3 bases; junction bases outside the gene matches: 6. The CDR3 runs 15 residues. For the CDR3, the DNA is TGTGCCAGCAGCTTGGGTCAGGGGGTTTTCTACGAGCAGTACTTC. Its protein is CASSLGQGVFYEQYF.

The genes are TRBV6-1 and TRBJ1-4; 11 bases match TRBD1. The V gene's germline CDR1 is MNHNS and CDR2 SASEGT. This CDR3 comprises 15 residues. With V trimmed by 3 bases and J by 8 bases, 5 bases remained unmatched. In nucleotides, the CDR3 is TGTGCCAGCAGTGACGGGGGACAGGGGGACGAAAAACTGTTTTTT. It specifies CASSDGGQGDEKLFF.

V usage is TRBV7-9 and J usage is TRBJ2-1, with 8 nucleotides matching TRBD2. CDR3 length equals 15 residues. CDR1 and CDR2 (germline): SEHNR, FQNEAQ (reference sequence). V shed 5 bases, J shed 1 base, and the junction held 4 bases outside the gene matches. The CDR3 DNA reads as TGTGCCAGCAGCCAACTAGCGGTATCCTACAATGAGCAGTTCTTC. It specifies CASSQLAVSYNEQFF.

This clonotype was counted between two and nine times. The chain couples TRBV9 to TRBJ2-3; 7 bases align to TRBD2. V lost 0 bases to trimming and J lost 1 base; unmatched junction nucleotides: 8. CDR1 is SGDLS, CDR2 YYNGEE, per germline. The CDR3 loop spans 17 amino acids. CDR3 sequence: CASSVGSGTTGTDTQYF. Here the CDR3 DNA reads TGTGCCAGCAGCGTAGGGAGCGGGACTACGGGCACAGATACGCAGTATTTT.

The chain carries TRBV25-1 and TRBJ1-3; no clear D. V lost 9 bases and J lost 0, with 15 bases in between. The germline gives CDR1 MGHDK, CDR2 SYGVNS. The CDR3 runs 15 residues. The CDR3 DNA follows: TGTGCCAGGGGCCCCGGGCTCCTCTCTGGAAACACCATATATTTT. Amino acids: CARGPGLLSGNTIYF.